This T cell receptor beta chain was identified in a study of blood T cell repertoires in COVID-19. In the study overall: Nucleic acid was either cDNA or gDNA, and it came from T cells, B-cell-depleted T cells, or PBMCs.

The protocol was immunoSEQ multiplex PCR, while the TCRdb copy is restricted to in-frame clones and leaves out a portion. The sample carries fewer than 300,000 clones, 82% recorded once. This CDR3 is built from 13 residues. V gave up 7 bases and J gave up 3 bases, with 14 bases separating them. Germline V CDR1 and CDR2: SGHNT, YYREEE (reference sequence). The receptor was isolated from a woman under 30 with acute or convalescent COVID-19. What was sequenced was peripheral blood. The chain joins TRBV5-4 to TRBJ2-7; maybe TRBD2 (6 bases). In nucleotides, the CDR3 is TGTGCCAGCTCGGGGGACTTAAGCTACGAGCAGTACTTC. Its translation: CASSGDLSYEQYF.